This TCR beta chain was sequenced for a study of chemoradiotherapy in HPV16-positive cancers. Repertoires were generated with immunoSEQ multiplex PCR, while TCRdb's copy carries only in-frame clones and drops some. The table has about 3,300 clones, 60% to 80% seen once. V lost 7 bases, J lost 11 bases, and 17 bases lay in between. Looked up from germline, CDR1 is MNHNY and CDR2 is SVGAGI (reference sequence). The CDR3 length is 12 residues. This clonotype was obtained from a human donor with HPV-associated anogenital cancer. V and J are TRBV6-6 and TRBJ2-5, with D possibly matching TRBD2 (5 bases). The sample was gathered from a patient who underwent chemoradiotherapy. CDR3 sequence (DNA): TGTGCCAGCACCGAGGGTGGCGAGGAGCAGTACTTC. Its protein product is CASTEGGEEQYF.